The rows below give T cell receptor beta chains drawn from one sample of a study of blood T cell repertoires in COVID-19. Produced via immunoSEQ multiplex PCR; TCRdb's table is partial and in-frame only. This table has around 190,000 clones, 80% to 90% appearing once. The sequencing sample was made of peripheral blood. These TCRs come from a human donor in a cohort sampled during active COVID-19. Both conserved end residues are part of each CDR3. A D gene is named only where the DNA matches it firmly. Clone size is given for some rows only: seen once, a few or many times, or a class if the clone is expanded.

j_call clone_size v_call cdr3_length d_call cdr3_aa cdr3_nt
TRBJ2-7 - TRBV2 11 - CASSSAYEQYF TGTGCCAGCAGTTCTGCCTACGAGCAGTACTTC
TRBJ2-7 - TRBV6-5 14 - CASTPTGTRYEQYF TGTGCCAGCACTCCCACAGGGACACGCTACGAGCAGTACTTC
TRBJ1-4 few TRBV28 14 - CASSLRAGFEKLFF TGTGCCAGCAGTTTAAGGGCAGGGTTTGAAAAACTGTTTTTT
TRBJ2-1 once TRBV19 16 TRBD2 CASSIVAGDTYNEQFF TGTGCCAGTAGTATTGTAGCGGGAGACACCTACAATGAGCAGTTCTTC
TRBJ2-2 - TRBV5-1 14 TRBD1 CASSTGTGTGELFF TGCGCCAGCAGCACCGGGACAGGCACCGGGGAGCTGTTTTTT
TRBJ2-1 - TRBV24-1 15 TRBD1 CATSDFGQGLNEQFF TGTGCCACCAGTGATTTCGGACAGGGTTTGAATGAGCAGTTCTTC
TRBJ2-1 few TRBV3-1/TRBV3-2 15 - CASSQSRRRGNEQFF TGTGCCAGCAGCCAATCCCGTCGGAGGGGCAATGAGCAGTTCTTC
TRBJ2-7 once TRBV5-1 15 TRBD2 CASSLELAGLYEQYF TGCGCCAGCAGCTTGGAGCTAGCGGGATTGTACGAGCAGTACTTC
TRBJ2-1 - TRBV5-1 15 TRBD2 CASSLVAGGAGEQFF TGCGCCAGCAGCTTGGTAGCGGGAGGGGCTGGGGAGCAGTTCTTC
TRBJ1-5 - TRBV6-6 14 TRBD1 CASSFQGAGQPQHF TGTGCCAGCAGTTTCCAGGGGGCGGGTCAGCCCCAGCATTTT
TRBJ2-3 - TRBV19 11 - CASWRLYTQYF TGTGCCAGTTGGAGGCTGTATACGCAGTATTTT
TRBJ1-2 - TRBV24-1 13 TRBD1 CATSGTGLDGYTF TGTGCCACCAGTGGGACAGGGTTAGATGGCTACACCTTC
TRBJ1-1 - TRBV2 15 - CASSDVRQLNTEAFF TGTGCCAGCAGTGACGTCAGACAGCTGAACACTGAAGCTTTCTTT
TRBJ1-5 - TRBV28 15 TRBD1 CASGRTGGSNQPQHF TGTGCCAGCGGACGGACAGGGGGGAGCAATCAGCCCCAGCATTTT
TRBJ1-4 - TRBV10-3 15 TRBD1 CAISEPGTGMEKLFF TGTGCCATCAGTGAGCCCGGGACAGGGATGGAAAAACTGTTTTTT
TRBJ2-2 many TRBV5-1 22 TRBD2 CASSLASDQGLAGGRNTGELFF TGCGCCAGCAGCTTGGCCTCGGACCAGGGACTAGCGGGAGGGCGGAACACCGGGGAGCTGTTTTTT
TRBJ2-3 - TRBV11-2 13 - CASSGLRTVTQYF TGTGCCAGCAGCGGACTTAGGACTGTTACGCAGTATTTT
TRBJ2-7 few TRBV11-2 14 TRBD1 CASSVGQGPYEQYF TGTGCCAGCAGCGTGGGACAGGGGCCCTACGAGCAGTACTTC
TRBJ2-1 - TRBV5-5 17 TRBD2 CASSLPGLADSYNEQFF TGTGCCAGCAGCTTGCCCGGACTAGCGGACTCCTACAATGAGCAGTTCTTC
TRBJ1-1 - TRBV29-1 13 TRBD1 CSVQTGSNTEAFF TGCAGCGTTCAGACAGGGTCGAACACTGAAGCTTTCTTT
TRBJ2-1 - TRBV4-1 16 TRBD1 CASSPGTERNYNEQFF TGCGCCAGCAGCCCAGGGACAGAAAGAAACTACAATGAGCAGTTCTTC
TRBJ1-1 - TRBV28 12 TRBD1 CASSSTGAEAFF TGTGCCAGCAGTTCGACAGGGGCGGAAGCTTTCTTT
TRBJ2-7 - TRBV2 14 TRBD2 CASSFLAGAYEQYF TGTGCCAGCAGCTTTCTAGCGGGAGCCTACGAGCAGTACTTC
TRBJ2-5 - TRBV21-1 14 - CASSQPRTQETQYF TGTGCCAGCAGCCAACCCCGGACACAAGAGACCCAGTACTTC
TRBJ2-1 - TRBV13 13 TRBD2 CASRGLNYNEQFF TGTGCCAGTAGGGGACTAAACTACAATGAGCAGTTCTTC
TRBJ1-5 once TRBV3-1/TRBV3-2 14 - CASSSGQNNQPQHF TGTGCCAGCAGCTCCGGACAGAACAATCAGCCCCAGCATTTT
TRBJ2-5 - TRBV5-1 15 - CASSAAGQNQETQYF TGCGCCAGCAGCGCCGCAGGACAAAACCAAGAGACCCAGTACTTC
TRBJ2-2 - TRBV6-4 21 TRBD2 CASRDGIIAGRRQLNTGELFF TGTGCCAGCAGGGACGGTATAATAGCGGGAAGGCGTCAGCTGAACACCGGGGAGCTGTTTTTT
TRBJ2-1 - TRBV10-2 16 TRBD2 CASSESRLAGIGEQFF TGCGCCAGCAGTGAGTCTAGGCTAGCGGGAATCGGCGAGCAGTTCTTC
TRBJ2-7 - TRBV4-1 16 TRBD2 CASSQDPTSSLWEQYF TGCGCCAGCAGCCAAGATCCGACTAGCTCCCTCTGGGAGCAGTACTTC
TRBJ2-3 - TRBV10-1 16 TRBD2 CATGTSGRRGTDTQYF TGCGCCACCGGGACTAGCGGGAGGAGGGGCACAGATACGCAGTATTTT
TRBJ2-7 - TRBV5-4 16 - CASSLGKASVSYEQYF TGTGCCAGCAGCTTGGGAAAAGCTAGCGTATCCTACGAGCAGTACTTC
TRBJ2-6 - TRBV28 17 - CASSPWRSNSGANVLTF TGTGCCAGCAGCCCATGGAGATCCAATTCTGGGGCCAACGTCCTGACTTTC
TRBJ1-1 - TRBV5-1 17 TRBD1 CASSFFTGAVGGTEAFF TGCGCCAGCAGCTTCTTTACAGGGGCAGTGGGAGGTACTGAAGCTTTCTTT
TRBJ2-5 - TRBV5-6 12 - CASSPGGETQYF TGTGCCAGCAGCCCTGGAGGGGAGACCCAGTACTTC
TRBJ2-2 - TRBV7-2 16 TRBD1 CASRPPGTGGTGELFF TGTGCCAGCAGACCGCCCGGGACAGGGGGTACCGGGGAGCTGTTTTTT
TRBJ2-6 - TRBV19 16 TRBD1 CASTPEGAPGANVLTF TGTGCCAGTACCCCAGAGGGGGCACCTGGGGCCAACGTCCTGACTTTC
TRBJ1-2 - TRBV7-2 15 TRBD1 CASSPGPGQGRGYTF TGTGCCAGCAGCCCCGGTCCGGGACAGGGTAGAGGCTACACCTTC
TRBJ1-5 - TRBV2 14 - CASSDQGSGQPQHF TGTGCCAGCAGTGACCAGGGGTCCGGCCAGCCCCAGCATTTT